This note documents a single T cell receptor (beta chain) sequence. The antigen remains unidentified. Deep-level running was used for the assay. The assay was immunoSEQ multiplex PCR, and TCRdb's table has in-frame clones only and misses some. The repertoire holds some 1 million clones, with more than 65% as singletons. The junction had 6 bases not matched to a gene; V was cut back by 3 bases and J by 5 bases. In germline, CDR1 is SGHDT, CDR2 YYEEEE. The CDR3 spans 15 residues. The data derive from a study of shared clonotypes between healthy human individuals. Turning to the study itself: Ranging from 18 to 49 in age, donors were two women and three men.

Whole-study results and caveats: Sequencing depth was expected to influence donor clonotype sharing. Some naive CD4 clonotypes, about 5%, turned up in common across a handful of donors.

Sequenced: memory CD4+ T cells sorted from blood. Subset described: CD45RA-negative fraction. The chain is built from TRBV5-6 and TRBJ2-1; TRBD1 matches 9 bases. The sequence was obtained from a young man in good health. The chain's CDR3 is CASSYRDRENNEQFF. The CDR3 coding sequence is TGTGCCAGCAGCTACCGGGACAGGGAGAACAATGAGCAGTTCTTC. The full variable domain, in which reference TRBV5-6 and TRBJ2-1 provide the parts outside the CDR3, is DAGVTQSPTHLIKTRGQQVTLRCSPKSGHDTVSWYQQALGQGPQFIFQYYEEEERQRGNFPDRFSGHQFPNYSSELNVNALLLGDSALYLCASSYRDRENNEQFFGPGTRLTVL.